These T cell receptor beta chains were read from a single sample in a study of vaccination and CD4 T cells after COVID-19. These TCRs' antigens remain unknown. TCRdb re-analysed the PCR reads in MiXCR, keeping a single row per CDR3 protein. The sample carries about 24,000 distinct CDR3 sequences, 62% recorded once. Sequencing was done on a sample of CD4+ T cells from blood, cultured in vitro. These receptors came from a human donor who had recovered from COVID-19. The CDR3 runs from the conserved cysteine through the conserved F or W. A D gene is named only where the DNA matches it firmly. Rows give clone size only sometimes, using once, few, many, or a class for an expanded clone.

J gene | V gene | D gene | clone size | CDR3 protein | CDR3 DNA
TRBJ1-5 | TRBV15 | NA | NA | CATSRDGSQPQHF | TGTGCCACCAGCAGAGACGGTAGCCAGCCCCAGCATTTT
TRBJ2-5 | TRBV7-6 | TRBD2 | few | CASSLSGTSGRETQYF | TGTGCCAGCAGCTTAAGTGGAACTAGCGGGAGAGAGACCCAGTACTTC
TRBJ1-3 | TRBV6-1 | NA | NA | CASRPPVGGNTIYF | TGTGCCAGCAGACCCCCCGTCGGTGGAAACACCATATATTTT
TRBJ2-5 | TRBV5-4 | TRBD2 | NA | CASSSPSGRGETQYF | TGTGCCAGCAGCTCGCCGAGCGGGAGGGGGGAGACCCAGTACTTC
TRBJ2-7 | TRBV14 | TRBD1 | NA | CASSQRDRVSYEQYF | TGTGCCAGCAGCCAACGGGACAGGGTGTCCTACGAGCAGTACTTC
TRBJ1-5 | TRBV6-2/TRBV6-3 | NA | few | CASSLAGGPNQPQHF | TGTGCCAGCAGTCTCGCGGGGGGTCCTAATCAGCCCCAGCATTTT
TRBJ2-4 | TRBV7-9 | NA | NA | CASSSRAYIQYF | TGTGCCAGCAGCTCCCGCGCCTACATTCAGTACTTC
TRBJ1-1 | TRBV19 | NA | once | CASSIGRGRNTEAFF | TGTGCCAGTAGTATAGGTCGGGGGCGGAACACTGAAGCTTTCTTT
TRBJ1-6 | TRBV12-3/TRBV12-4 | NA | NA | CASSTRAVGISPLHF | TGTGCCAGCAGCACTAGGGCGGTTGGAATTTCACCCCTCCACTTT
TRBJ2-1 | TRBV7-2 | NA | once | CASSLDRGYNEQFF | TGTGCCAGCAGCTTAGACCGGGGTTACAATGAGCAGTTCTTC
TRBJ1-2 | TRBV30 | NA | few | CAWSRHRGNYGYTF | TGTGCCTGGAGTCGGCACCGGGGGAACTATGGCTACACCTTC
TRBJ2-3 | TRBV7-9 | TRBD1 | NA | CASSVGTGGTDTQYF | TGTGCCAGCAGCGTCGGGACAGGGGGTACAGATACGCAGTATTTT
TRBJ2-3 | TRBV11-2 | TRBD2 | NA | CASSFSGRTDTQYF | TGTGCCAGCAGCTTTAGCGGGCGCACAGATACGCAGTATTTT
TRBJ1-2 | TRBV6-5 | NA | NA | CASSSTDGTYGYTF | TGTGCCAGCAGTTCCACCGACGGGACCTACGGCTACACCTTC
TRBJ2-1 | TRBV27 | TRBD1 | NA | CASSLSRTGYNEQFF | TGTGCCAGCAGTTTGTCCAGGACAGGCTACAATGAGCAGTTCTTC
TRBJ2-7 | TRBV2 | NA | few | CASSVSSTYEQYF | TGTGCCAGCAGTGTAAGCTCCACCTACGAGCAGTACTTC
TRBJ1-1 | TRBV7-2 | NA | NA | CASSSTFGFLNTEAFF | TGTGCCAGCAGCTCCACGTTTGGCTTTTTGAACACTGAAGCTTTCTTT
TRBJ1-4 | TRBV7-2 | NA | NA | CASSRDRNEKLFF | TGTGCCAGCAGCCGCGACAGGAATGAAAAACTGTTTTTT
TRBJ1-2 | TRBV6-2/TRBV6-3 | NA | NA | CASSYGLNYGYTF | TGTGCCAGCAGCTACGGGCTAAACTATGGCTACACCTTC
TRBJ1-1 | TRBV30 | NA | once | CAWASGEADTEAFF | TGTGCCTGGGCCAGTGGGGAGGCAGACACTGAAGCTTTCTTT
TRBJ1-1 | TRBV20-1 | NA | NA | CSAGVGGTEAFF | TGCAGTGCTGGAGTTGGCGGCACTGAAGCTTTCTTT
TRBJ1-2 | TRBV12-3/TRBV12-4 | TRBD1 | NA | CASSRPTRTGDGYTF | TGTGCCAGCAGCCGCCCAACCAGGACAGGGGACGGCTACACCTTC
TRBJ1-2 | TRBV6-2/TRBV6-3 | TRBD1 | few | CASSATGTGGYGYTF | TGTGCCAGCAGTGCGACCGGGACAGGTGGCTATGGCTACACCTTC
TRBJ2-3 | TRBV10-1 | NA | NA | CASSESRTDTTDTQYF | TGCGCCAGCAGTGAGTCTCGGACAGACACCACAGATACGCAGTATTTT
TRBJ1-3 | TRBV7-9 | NA | NA | CASSLYSSNTIYF | TGTGCCAGCAGCCTATACTCTTCTAACACCATATATTTT
TRBJ2-5 | TRBV6-1 | TRBD1 | NA | CASTTQRTGQETQYF | TGTGCCAGCACCACTCAAAGGACAGGGCAAGAGACCCAGTACTTC
TRBJ1-2 | TRBV20-1 | NA | few | CSAISPRRDYGYTF | TGCAGTGCTATCTCCCCACGGCGAGACTATGGCTACACCTTC
TRBJ2-4 | TRBV6-2/TRBV6-3 | NA | NA | CASSPAGTGKNIQYF | TGTGCCAGCAGTCCCGCCGGGACGGGGAAAAACATTCAGTACTTC
TRBJ1-1 | TRBV19 | TRBD1 | NA | CATQGATLNTEAFF | TGTGCCACCCAGGGGGCGACCCTGAACACTGAAGCTTTCTTT
TRBJ1-2 | TRBV27 | NA | few | CASRKGYGYTF | TGTGCCAGCAGGAAGGGGTATGGCTACACCTTC
TRBJ2-1 | TRBV20-1 | NA | NA | CSARRDSSINEQFF | TGCAGTGCTAGACGGGACTCCTCAATTAATGAGCAGTTCTTC
TRBJ2-2 | TRBV11-2 | NA | few | CASSLGGSRAGELFF | TGTGCCAGCAGCCTTGGGGGGAGTCGGGCCGGGGAGCTGTTTTTT
TRBJ2-5 | TRBV27 | NA | NA | CASSLRWGSQETQYF | TGTGCCAGCAGTTTACGGTGGGGGTCTCAAGAGACCCAGTACTTC
TRBJ1-5 | TRBV27 | NA | NA | CASRLTGSGQPQHF | TGTGCCAGCAGACTCACAGGGAGTGGACAGCCCCAGCATTTT
TRBJ2-7 | TRBV27 | TRBD2 | few | CASSLREGYEQYF | TGTGCCAGCAGTTTACGGGAGGGGTACGAGCAGTACTTC
TRBJ2-2 | TRBV7-3 | TRBD1 | NA | CASSFLGQGAAGELFF | TGTGCCAGCAGCTTCTTAGGACAGGGGGCAGCCGGGGAGCTGTTTTTT
TRBJ1-5 | TRBV7-9 | NA | NA | CASSHGQTGQPQHF | TGTGCCAGCAGCCACGGACAGACGGGGCAGCCCCAGCATTTT
TRBJ2-7 | TRBV29-1 | TRBD1 | NA | CSVAGQGRSYEQYF | TGCAGCGTTGCAGGACAGGGGAGGTCCTACGAGCAGTACTTC
TRBJ1-5 | TRBV6-2/TRBV6-3 | NA | NA | CASGFVQGRNQPQHF | TGTGCCAGCGGCTTCGTACAGGGACGCAATCAGCCCCAGCATTTT